The 17 T cell receptor beta chains below come from one sample, sequenced in a study of shared clonotypes between healthy human individuals. Naive CD8 cells lacked CD45RO, underwent positive selection for CCR7 and left out terminally differentiated effector memory CD45RA+ cells. TCRdb's table, derived via immunoSEQ multiplex PCR, lists solely in-frame clones and lacks some. The sample lists some 2.1 million clones; 80% to 95% were seen once. Sequenced input: naive CD8+ T cells from PBMCs. The receptor set was obtained from a young man in good health. Some clones in this sample may be carry-over from other donors' samples.

This chain connects TRBV27 to TRBJ2-1, with TRBD2 identical over 7 bases. The V gene's germline CDR1 is MNHEY and CDR2 SMNVEV (reference sequence). The CDR3 consists of 18 residues. With V trimmed by 1 base and J by 0 bases, 9 bases remained unmatched. The DNA of the CDR3 is TGTGCCAGCAGTTTATATCCCCCGGGCGGGAGCTCCTACAATGAGCAGTTCTTC. This codes for CASSLYPPGGSSYNEQFF.

The chain employs TRBV5-1 and TRBJ2-7; D gene uncertain. Germline loops: CDR1 SGHRS, CDR2 YFSETQ. The CDR3 is 13 residues long. Trimming pared 0 bases from V and 6 bases from J, leaving 10 bases between. DNA for the CDR3: TGCGCCAGCAGCTTGGACCGAGAGATCGAGCAGTACTTC. The encoded protein is CASSLDREIEQYF.

The chain uses TRBV2 and TRBJ2-1; no reliable D call. Germline-derived CDR1 and CDR2 are SNHLY and FYNNEI. This CDR3 has 15 residues. V was shortened by 5 bases and J by 0 bases, with 11 bases between the two germline ends. CDR3 sequence (DNA): TGTGCCAGCAGTTCCCCGCGGAGCTCCTACAATGAGCAGTTCTTC. Translating gives CASSSPRSSYNEQFF.

The rearrangement uses TRBV14 and TRBJ2-3; D call uncertain. V lost 2 bases to trimming and J lost 2 bases, with 2 bases between them. The germline gives CDR1 SGHDN, CDR2 FVKESK. CDR3 length: 12 amino acids. The CDR3 is CASSQPTDTQYF. CDR3 DNA: TGTGCCAGCAGCCAACCCACAGATACGCAGTATTTT. The full variable domain, in which reference TRBV14 and TRBJ2-3 provide the parts outside the CDR3, is EAGVTQFPSHSVIEKGQTVTLRCDPISGHDNLYWYRRVMGKEIKFLLHFVKESKQDESGMPNNRFLAERTGGTYSTLKVQPAELEDSGVYFCASSQPTDTQYFGPGTRLTVL.

The CDR3 region is CASSPASGRAANEQFF. The CDR3 DNA sequence: TGTGCCAGCAGTCCAGCTAGCGGGAGGGCCGCTAATGAGCAGTTCTTC. This chain uses TRBV28 with TRBJ2-1; 12 nucleotides match TRBD2. Germline V lookup: CDR1 MDHEN, CDR2 SYDVKM. V shed 5 bases and J 7 bases; nucleotides not matched to a gene: 9. This CDR3 spans 16 amino acids.

As regards this clone: Other nucleotide sequences in the sample specify the same CDR3. The chain combines TRBV27 with TRBJ2-3; no reliable D call. Germline assignment: CDR1 MNHEY and CDR2 SMNVEV (reference sequence). CDR3 size: 12 residues. Trimming left V 3 bases short and J 2 bases short, with 3 bases between. The CDR3 coding sequence is TGTGCCAGCAGTTTTTCCACAGATACGCAGTATTTT. It encodes CASSFSTDTQYF.

This chain connects TRBV10-1 to TRBJ2-2; TRBD1 matches at 7 bases. The J segment lost 1 base and the V segment lost 6 bases, leaving 5 bases of the junction unmatched. Germline V gene lookup returns CDR1 WNHNN and CDR2 SYGVQD (reference sequence). The length of the CDR3 is 15 residues. CDR3 in amino acids: CASRDYRGNTGELFF. The DNA for the CDR3 is TGCGCCAGCAGAGATTACAGGGGGAACACCGGGGAGCTGTTTTTT.

The chain recombines TRBV7-5 with TRBJ2-7; TRBD2, the table's D call, was not compared with the DNA. TRBV7-5 is listed as a pseudogene. This CDR3 region has 17 residues. CDR3 bases: TGTGCCAGAAGCCCCGGGACTAGCGGGACTCCTGCCTACGAGCAGTACTTC. It is translated as CARSPGTSGTPAYEQYF.

The chain combines TRBV9 with TRBJ1-2, with D possibly being TRBD1 (6 bases). Germline loops: CDR1 SGDLS, CDR2 YYNGEE. V lost 2 bases and J 2 bases, leaving 10 bases between the germline ends. The CDR3 covers 14 residues. The CDR3 nucleotides are TGTGCCAGCAGCGTCGCAGGGGAGAACTATGGCTACACCTTC. Translating gives CASSVAGENYGYTF.

The chain couples TRBV19 to TRBJ2-7; D is perhaps TRBD2 (6 bases). CDR1 and CDR2 (germline): LNHDA, SQIVND (reference sequence). V lost 6 bases and J lost 6, with 18 bases in between. The CDR3 length is 14 residues. The CDR3 is CASRNSQGGGEQYF. The CDR3 DNA is TGTGCCAGTAGAAACTCCCAGGGAGGAGGCGAGCAGTACTTC.

The genes are TRBV7-9 and TRBJ2-7, with D perhaps matching TRBD1 or TRBD2 (7 bases each). The germline V and J ends were trimmed by 3 bases and 3 bases, with 18 bases remaining between them. This CDR3 comprises 16 residues. Germline V CDR1 and CDR2: SEHNR, FQNEAQ (reference sequence). The CDR3 DNA sequence: TGTGCCAGCAGCTTCCCGACAGGGCGGGGGTTCTACGAGCAGTACTTC. It specifies CASSFPTGRGFYEQYF.

The V call is TRBV10-3, the J call TRBJ1-2, with TRBD1 as a possible D gene (5 bases). This CDR3 comprises 18 residues. Germline values: CDR1 ENHRY, CDR2 SYGVKD. V was trimmed by 6 bases and J by 6 bases, leaving 29 bases between them. For the CDR3, the DNA is TGTGCCATCAGGACGACCTGGGGCAGGCCCATCCGGGGGGATGGCTACACCTTC. Its protein product is CAIRTTWGRPIRGDGYTF.

The J gene is TRBJ2-7, the V gene TRBV6-6; D perhaps matches TRBD1 (5 bases). From germline, CDR1 is MNHNY and CDR2 SVGAGI (reference sequence). The CDR3 has 15 amino acids. The V end was cut by 0 bases, the J end by 5 bases, with 14 bases between. This CDR3 reads CASSYSKGSANEQYF. As DNA, the CDR3 is TGTGCCAGCAGTTACTCGAAGGGGTCGGCGAACGAGCAGTACTTC.

The V and J genes are TRBV7-2 and TRBJ2-5; 7 nucleotides align to TRBD2. V trimming: 4 bases; J trimming: 2 bases; junction bases outside the gene matches: 7. The CDR3 is made up of 15 amino acids. CDR1 SGHTA and CDR2 FQGNSA come from the germline V gene. This CDR3 reads CASSSGAGYQETQYF. CDR3 nucleotides: TGTGCCAGCAGCTCCGGAGCGGGATATCAAGAGACCCAGTACTTC.

This sequence joins TRBV2 and TRBJ1-5; 7 positions match TRBD1. This CDR3 has 14 residues. V lost 5 bases to trimming and J lost 7 bases; unmatched junction nucleotides: 8. CDR1 and CDR2 (germline): SNHLY, FYNNEI. The CDR3, as DNA: TGTGCCAGCAGTTTGACAGGGTTGGAGCAGCCCCAGCATTTT. This translates into CASSLTGLEQPQHF.

The chain uses TRBV4-1 and TRBJ2-1; 12 nucleotides line up with TRBD2. Looked up from germline, CDR1 is MGHRA and CDR2 is YSYEKL. The CDR3 extends over 17 amino acids. Losses at the gene ends were 5 bases for V and 7 bases for J; bases not matched to a gene: 12. This CDR3 is CASSVRLAGEGKNEQFF. As DNA, the CDR3 is TGCGCCAGCAGCGTCCGACTAGCGGGAGAAGGGAAAAATGAGCAGTTCTTC.

This clone was observed a handful of times. This sample includes further DNA sequences coding for the same CDR3. The rearrangement joins TRBV10-3 to TRBJ1-1; tentative D call: TRBD1 (5 bases). V lost 6 bases and J 2 bases, leaving 13 bases between the germline ends. This CDR3 spans 14 amino acids. Germline CDR1 ENHRY, CDR2 SYGVKD. The CDR3 nucleotides read TGTGCCATCAGCCTAGGGACGGGAAACACTGAAGCTTTCTTT. Protein: CAISLGTGNTEAFF.